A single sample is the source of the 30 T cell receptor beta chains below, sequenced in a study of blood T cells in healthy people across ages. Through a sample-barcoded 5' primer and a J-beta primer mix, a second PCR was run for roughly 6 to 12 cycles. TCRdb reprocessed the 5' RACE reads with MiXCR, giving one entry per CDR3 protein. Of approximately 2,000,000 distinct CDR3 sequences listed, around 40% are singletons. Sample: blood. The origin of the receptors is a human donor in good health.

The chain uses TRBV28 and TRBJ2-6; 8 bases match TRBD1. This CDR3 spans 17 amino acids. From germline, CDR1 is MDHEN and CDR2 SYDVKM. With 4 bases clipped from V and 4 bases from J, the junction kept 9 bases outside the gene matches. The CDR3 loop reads CASSSLGQDSGANVLTF. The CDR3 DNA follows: TGTGCCAGCAGTTCATTGGGACAGGATTCGGGGGCCAACGTCCTGACTTTC.

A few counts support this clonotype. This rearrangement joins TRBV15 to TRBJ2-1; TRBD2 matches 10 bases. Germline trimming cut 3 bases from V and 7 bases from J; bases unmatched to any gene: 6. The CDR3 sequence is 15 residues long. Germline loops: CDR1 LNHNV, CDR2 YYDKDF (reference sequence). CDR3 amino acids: CATSSTAGGVNEQFF. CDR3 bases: TGTGCCACCAGCAGTACAGCGGGGGGGGTGAATGAGCAGTTCTTC. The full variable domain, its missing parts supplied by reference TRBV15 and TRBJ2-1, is DAMVIQNPRYQVTQFGKPVTLSCSQTLNHNVMYWYQQKSSQAPKLLFHYYDKDFNNEADTPDNFQSRRPNTSFCFLDIRSPGLGDTAMYLCATSSTAGGVNEQFFGPGTRLTVL.

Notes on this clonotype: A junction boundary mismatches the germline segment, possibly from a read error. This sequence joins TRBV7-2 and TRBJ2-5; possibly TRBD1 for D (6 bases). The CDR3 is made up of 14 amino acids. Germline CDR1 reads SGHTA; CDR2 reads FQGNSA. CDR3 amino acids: CAGSHFGGLETQYF. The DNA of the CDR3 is TGTGCCGGCAGCCACTTTGGGGGCCTGGAGACCCAGTACTTC.

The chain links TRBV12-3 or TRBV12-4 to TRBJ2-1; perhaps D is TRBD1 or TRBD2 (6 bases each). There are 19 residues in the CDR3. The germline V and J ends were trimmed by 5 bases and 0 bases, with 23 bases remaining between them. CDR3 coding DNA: TGTGCCAGCAGTCCCCGGGGGCAGGGCCTTTTTGGCTCCTACAATGAGCAGTTCTTC. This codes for CASSPRGQGLFGSYNEQFF.

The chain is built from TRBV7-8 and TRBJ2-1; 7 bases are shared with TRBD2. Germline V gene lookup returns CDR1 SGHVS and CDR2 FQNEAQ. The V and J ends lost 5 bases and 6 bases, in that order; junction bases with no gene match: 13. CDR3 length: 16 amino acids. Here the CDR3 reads CASSHPALAVRNEQFF. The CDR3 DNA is TGTGCCAGCAGCCACCCAGCGCTAGCGGTTCGCAATGAGCAGTTCTTC.

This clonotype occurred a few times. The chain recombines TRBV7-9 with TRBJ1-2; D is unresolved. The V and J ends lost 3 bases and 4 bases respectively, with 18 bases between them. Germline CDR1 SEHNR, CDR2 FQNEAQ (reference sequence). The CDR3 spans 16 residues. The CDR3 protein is CASSFLSQIQRYGYTF. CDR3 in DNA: TGTGCCAGCAGCTTCCTCAGCCAAATACAGCGCTATGGCTACACCTTC.

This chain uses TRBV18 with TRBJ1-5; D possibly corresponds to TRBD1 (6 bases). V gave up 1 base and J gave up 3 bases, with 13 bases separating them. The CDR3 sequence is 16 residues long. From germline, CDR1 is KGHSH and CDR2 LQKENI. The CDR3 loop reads CASSPQRTVYNQPQHF. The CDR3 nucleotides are TGTGCCAGCTCACCACAGAGGACAGTCTACAATCAGCCCCAGCATTTT.

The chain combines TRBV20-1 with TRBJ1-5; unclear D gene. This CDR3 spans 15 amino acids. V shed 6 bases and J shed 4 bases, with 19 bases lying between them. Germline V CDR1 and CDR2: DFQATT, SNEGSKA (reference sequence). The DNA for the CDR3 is TGCAGTGCCGTCGACTCGAAATCCCCAAATCAGCCCCAGCATTTT. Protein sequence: CSAVDSKSPNQPQHF.

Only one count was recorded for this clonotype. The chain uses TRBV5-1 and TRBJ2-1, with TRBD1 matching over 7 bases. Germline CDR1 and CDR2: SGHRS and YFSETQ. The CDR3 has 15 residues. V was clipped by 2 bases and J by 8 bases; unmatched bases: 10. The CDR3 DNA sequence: TGCGCCAGCAGCTTAGGACAGGCCACGGGTGATGAGCAGTTCTTC. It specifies CASSLGQATGDEQFF.

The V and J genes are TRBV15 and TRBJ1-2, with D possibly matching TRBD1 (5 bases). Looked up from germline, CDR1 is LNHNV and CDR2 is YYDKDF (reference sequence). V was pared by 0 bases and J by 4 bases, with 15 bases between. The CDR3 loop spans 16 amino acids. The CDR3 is CATSRDHASGGYGYTF. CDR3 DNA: TGTGCCACCAGCAGAGATCACGCCTCTGGGGGCTATGGCTACACCTTC.

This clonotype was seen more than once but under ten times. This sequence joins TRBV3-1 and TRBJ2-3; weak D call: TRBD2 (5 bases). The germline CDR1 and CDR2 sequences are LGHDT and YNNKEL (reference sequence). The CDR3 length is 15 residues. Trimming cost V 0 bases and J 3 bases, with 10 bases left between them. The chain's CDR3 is CASSQDLAETDTQYF. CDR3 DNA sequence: TGTGCCAGCAGCCAAGACCTAGCTGAGACAGATACGCAGTATTTT.

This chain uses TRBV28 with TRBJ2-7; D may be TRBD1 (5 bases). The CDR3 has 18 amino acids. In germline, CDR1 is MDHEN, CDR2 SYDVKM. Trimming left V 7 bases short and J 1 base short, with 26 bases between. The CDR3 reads CASNDPREGSDISYEQYF. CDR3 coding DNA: TGTGCCAGCAATGATCCCAGGGAAGGGTCGGATATTTCCTACGAGCAGTACTTC.

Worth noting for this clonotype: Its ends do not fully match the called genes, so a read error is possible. CDR3 coding DNA: TGTACCAGCAGCTTGAGGACAAATTCAGATACGCAGTATTTT. It encodes CTSSLRTNSDTQYF. This chain links TRBV5-8 with TRBJ2-3; D is possibly TRBD1 (5 bases). In germline, CDR1 is SGHTS, CDR2 YDEGEE. The CDR3 contains 14 residues.

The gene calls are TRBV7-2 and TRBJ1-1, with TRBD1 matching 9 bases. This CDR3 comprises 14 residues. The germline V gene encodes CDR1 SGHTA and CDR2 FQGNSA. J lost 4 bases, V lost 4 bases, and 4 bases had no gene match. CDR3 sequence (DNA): TGTACCAGCAGCTCGAACAGGGGGCTCACTGAAGCTTTCTTT. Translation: CTSSSNRGLTEAFF. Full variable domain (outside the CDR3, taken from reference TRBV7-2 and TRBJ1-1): GAGVSQSPSNKVTEKGKDVELRCDPISGHTALYWYRQSLGQGLEFLIYFQGNSAPDKSGLPSDRFSAERTGGSVSTLTIQRTQQEDSAVYLCTSSSNRGLTEAFFGQGTRLTVV.

In DNA, the CDR3 is TGTGCCAGCAGCTTAGAGTGGGGGGGAAACACAGATACGCAGTATTTT. It specifies CASSLEWGGNTDTQYF. The rearrangement links TRBV7-2 to TRBJ2-3, with 7 bases identical to TRBD2. Germline V gene sequence: CDR1 SGHTA, CDR2 FQGNSA. This CDR3 comprises 16 residues. Trimming removed 1 base from V and 2 bases from J; junction bases left unmatched: 6.

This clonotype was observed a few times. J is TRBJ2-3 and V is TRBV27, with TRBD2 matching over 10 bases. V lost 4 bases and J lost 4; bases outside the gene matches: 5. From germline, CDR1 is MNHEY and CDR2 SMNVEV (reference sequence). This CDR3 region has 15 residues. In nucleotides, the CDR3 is TGTGCCAGCAGTTCAAGCGGGGGGGCCTCAGATACGCAGTATTTT. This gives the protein CASSSSGGASDTQYF.

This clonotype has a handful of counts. The chain's CDR3 is CASSFRGQSTGELFF. The CDR3 DNA reads TGCGCCAGCAGCTTTCGGGGCCAATCCACCGGGGAGCTGTTTTTT. This chain links TRBV5-1 with TRBJ2-2; D might be TRBD1 or TRBD2, each matching 5 bases. V lost 2 bases and J lost 4, with 12 bases in between. Germline V gene sequence: CDR1 SGHRS, CDR2 YFSETQ. CDR3 length: 15 amino acids.

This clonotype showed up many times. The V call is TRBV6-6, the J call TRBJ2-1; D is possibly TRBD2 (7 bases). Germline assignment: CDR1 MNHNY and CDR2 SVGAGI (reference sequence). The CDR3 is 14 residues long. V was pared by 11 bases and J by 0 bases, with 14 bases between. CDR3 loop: CASREGGSYNEQFF. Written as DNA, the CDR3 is TGTGCCTCGAGGGAGGGGGGCTCCTACAATGAGCAGTTCTTC.

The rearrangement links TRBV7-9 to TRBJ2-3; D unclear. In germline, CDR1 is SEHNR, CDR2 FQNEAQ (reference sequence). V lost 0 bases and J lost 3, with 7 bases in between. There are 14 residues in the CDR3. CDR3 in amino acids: CASSLAQATDTQYF. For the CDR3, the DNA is TGTGCCAGCAGCTTAGCGCAGGCGACAGATACGCAGTATTTT. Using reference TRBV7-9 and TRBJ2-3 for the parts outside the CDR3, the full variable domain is DTGVSQNPRHKITKRGQNVTFRCDPISEHNRLYWYRQTLGQGPEFLTYFQNEAQLEKSRLLSDRFSAERPKGSFSTLEIQRTEQGDSAMYLCASSLAQATDTQYFGPGTRLTVL.

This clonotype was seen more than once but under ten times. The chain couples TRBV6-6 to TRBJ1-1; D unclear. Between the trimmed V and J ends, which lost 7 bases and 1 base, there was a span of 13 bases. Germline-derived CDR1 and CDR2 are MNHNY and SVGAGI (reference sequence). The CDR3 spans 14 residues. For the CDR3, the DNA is TGTGCCAGCACCTACGGGCACCCGAACACTGAAGCTTTCTTT. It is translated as CASTYGHPNTEAFF.

CDR3 protein: CASSLDGRGGSPVWTQYF. Written as DNA, the CDR3 is TGTGCCAGCAGCTTAGATGGACGGGGGGGCTCACCAGTTTGGACCCAGTACTTC. This rearrangement joins TRBV7-6 to TRBJ2-7; TRBD2 aligns across 8 bases. Gene TRBJ2-5 matches the end of the DNA better, so the J call may be wrong. Germline CDR1 reads SGHVS; CDR2 reads FNYEAQ. The CDR3 loop spans 18 amino acids.

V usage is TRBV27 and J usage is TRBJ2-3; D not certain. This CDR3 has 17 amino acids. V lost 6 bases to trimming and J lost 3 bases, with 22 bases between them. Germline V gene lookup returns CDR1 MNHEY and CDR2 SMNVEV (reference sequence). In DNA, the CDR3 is TGTGCCAGCAGCCCCCTCCCCTACTTAATGGTGACAGATACGCAGTATTTT. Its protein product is CASSPLPYLMVTDTQYF.

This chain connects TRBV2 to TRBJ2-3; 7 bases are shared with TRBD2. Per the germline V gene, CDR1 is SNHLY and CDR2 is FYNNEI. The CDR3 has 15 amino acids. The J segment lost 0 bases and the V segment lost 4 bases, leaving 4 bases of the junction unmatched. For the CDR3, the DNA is TGTGCCAGCAGTGGGGACTACCTTAGCACAGATACGCAGTATTTT. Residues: CASSGDYLSTDTQYF. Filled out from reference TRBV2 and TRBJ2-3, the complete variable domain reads EPEVTQTPSHQVTQMGQEVILRCVPISNHLYFYWYRQILGQKVEFLVSFYNNEISEKSEIFDDQFSVERPDGSNFTLKIRSTKLEDSAMYFCASSGDYLSTDTQYFGPGTRLTVL.

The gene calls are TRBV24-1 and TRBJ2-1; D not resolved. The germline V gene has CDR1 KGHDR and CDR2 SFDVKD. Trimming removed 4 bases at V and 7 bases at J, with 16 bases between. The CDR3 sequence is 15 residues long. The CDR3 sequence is CATSDHSRGLNEQFF. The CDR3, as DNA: TGTGCCACCAGTGACCACTCCAGAGGCTTAAATGAGCAGTTCTTC.

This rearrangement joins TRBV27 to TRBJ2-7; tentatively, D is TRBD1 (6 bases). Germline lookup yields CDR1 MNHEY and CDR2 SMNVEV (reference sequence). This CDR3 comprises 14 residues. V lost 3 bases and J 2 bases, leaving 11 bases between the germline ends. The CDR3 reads CASSLQGPTYEQYF. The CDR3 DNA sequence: TGTGCCAGCAGTTTGCAGGGGCCTACCTACGAGCAGTACTTC.

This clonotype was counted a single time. CDR3 in amino acids: CASSWVRADEQYF. The DNA of the CDR3 is TGTGCCAGCAGTTGGGTGAGGGCAGACGAGCAGTACTTC. This chain uses TRBV12-3 or TRBV12-4 with TRBJ2-7; D might be TRBD2 (5 bases). The CDR3 loop spans 13 amino acids. V was trimmed by 4 bases and J by 5 bases, leaving 12 bases between them.

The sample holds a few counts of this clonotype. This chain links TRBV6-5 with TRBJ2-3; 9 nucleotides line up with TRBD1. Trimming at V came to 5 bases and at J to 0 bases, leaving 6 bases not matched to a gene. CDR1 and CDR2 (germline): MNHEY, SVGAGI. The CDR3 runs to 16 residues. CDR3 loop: CASSRRTGESTDTQYF. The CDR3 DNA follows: TGTGCCAGCAGTCGACGGACAGGGGAAAGCACAGATACGCAGTATTTT.

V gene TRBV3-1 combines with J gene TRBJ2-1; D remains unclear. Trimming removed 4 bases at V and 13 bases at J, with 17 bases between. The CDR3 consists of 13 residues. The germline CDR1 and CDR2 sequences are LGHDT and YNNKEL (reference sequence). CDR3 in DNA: TGTGCCAGCAGCCCCCTTGACTCCTTTAGTCAGTTCTTC. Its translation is CASSPLDSFSQFF.

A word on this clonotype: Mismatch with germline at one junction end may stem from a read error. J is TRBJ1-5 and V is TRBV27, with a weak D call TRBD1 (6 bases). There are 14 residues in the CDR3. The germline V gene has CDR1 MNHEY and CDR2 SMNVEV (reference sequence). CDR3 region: CTSSPEGGFQPQHF. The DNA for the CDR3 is TGTACCAGCTCACCCGAGGGGGGATTTCAGCCCCAGCATTTT.

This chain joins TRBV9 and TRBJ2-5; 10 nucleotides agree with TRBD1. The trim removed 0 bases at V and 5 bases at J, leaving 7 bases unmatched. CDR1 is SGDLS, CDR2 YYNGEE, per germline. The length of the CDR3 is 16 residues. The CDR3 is CASSVARQGAGETQYF. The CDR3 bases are TGTGCCAGCAGCGTAGCCCGACAGGGGGCTGGGGAGACCCAGTACTTC.